The sequence of this TCR beta chain was determined in a study of cytomegalovirus exposure and HLA in healthy donors. PCR was performed using 60 Vbeta and 13 Jbeta primers. Assay used: immunoSEQ multiplex PCR; TCRdb lists only in-frame clones, some missing. The sample records over 150,000 clones, around 80% being singletons. Trimming shortened V by 2 bases and J by 2 bases, and 9 bases separated the two germline ends. The CDR3 consists of 14 residues. Per germline, CDR1 ENHRY and CDR2 SYGVKD. This TCR came from a woman between 25 and 40 years old in good health and CMV-seropositive. Sequenced: PBMCs. The rearrangement uses TRBV10-3 and TRBJ1-1; D uncertain. DNA for the CDR3: TGTGCCATCAGTGAGCCCGGGAAAAACACTGAAGCTTTCTTT. It yields the protein CAISEPGKNTEAFF.